This TCR beta chain was documented in a study of neurological immune-mediated disorders. Many counts were recorded for this clonotype. Per the germline V gene, CDR1 is SQVTM and CDR2 is ANQGSEA. Between the trimmed V and J ends, which lost 4 bases and 4 bases, there was a span of 8 bases. This CDR3 contains 11 residues. TCRdb reprocessed the 5' RACE reads via MiXCR and lists one record per CDR3 protein. Among 50,000 or so distinct CDR3 sequences, approximately 3.9% were seen once, and the ten largest hold roughly 1.5%. Specimen: PBMCs. This chain connects TRBV29-1 to TRBJ2-7; D remains ambiguous. The receptor comes from a man younger than 45 with multiple sclerosis. CDR3 bases: TGCAGCGTTGGCCCCAGTTACGAGCAGTACTTC. Its translation is CSVGPSYEQYF.